Below are 17 T cell receptor beta chains sequenced from a single sample in a study of T-cell memory formation after mild COVID-19. From the 5' RACE reads, TCRdb called clonotypes with MiXCR, one entry per CDR3 protein. The data contain fewer than 650,000 distinct CDR3 sequences, about a fifth of them seen just once; the ten biggest clones take up 8.4%. Material for sequencing was PBMCs or a T cell subset sorted from them (not recorded which). The receptors come from an adult woman who had mild COVID-19 (a few samples of this study predate the infection). Cell type and time point are not known.

J is TRBJ2-2 and V is TRBV27; D perhaps matches TRBD1 (6 bases). V was shortened by 8 bases and J by 8 bases, with 21 bases between the two germline ends. Germline V lookup: CDR1 MNHEY, CDR2 SMNVEV (reference sequence). This CDR3 has 15 residues. The CDR3 loop is CASARASRGSGELFF. CDR3 nucleotide sequence: TGTGCCAGCGCACGCGCCTCGAGGGGGTCGGGGGAGCTGTTTTTT.

This clonotype has ten or more counts. The rearrangement uses TRBV5-5 and TRBJ1-1, with a possible D match to TRBD1 (6 bases). CDR1 SGHKS and CDR2 YYEKEE come from the germline V gene (reference sequence). The CDR3 contains 15 residues. V was shortened by 3 bases and J by 0 bases, with 12 bases between the two germline ends. CDR3 region: CASSSGTYMNTEAFF. In DNA form, the CDR3 reads TGTGCCAGCAGCTCGGGGACATATATGAACACTGAAGCTTTCTTT.

The rearrangement links TRBV3-1 to TRBJ1-1; 8 bases fit TRBD1. This CDR3 is 15 amino acids long. Germline assignment: CDR1 LGHDT and CDR2 YNNKEL (reference sequence). The trim removed 5 bases at V and 0 bases at J, leaving 5 bases unmatched. CDR3 sequence (DNA): TGTGCCAGCAGCTACTCGGACAGGGTGAACACTGAAGCTTTCTTT. Translated, it gives CASSYSDRVNTEAFF. The entire variable domain, with the rest obtained from reference TRBV3-1 and TRBJ1-1, is as follows: DTAVSQTPKYLVTQMGNDKSIKCEQNLGHDTMYWYKQDSKKFLKIMFSYNNKELIINETVPNRFSPKSPDKAHLNLHINSLELGDSAVYFCASSYSDRVNTEAFFGQGTRLTVV.

This chain uses TRBV20-1 with TRBJ2-4; the D gene is possibly TRBD2 (5 bases). Trimming removed 4 bases from V and 0 bases from J, with 13 bases in between. Germline V gives CDR1 DFQATT, CDR2 SNEGSKA (reference sequence). The CDR3 has 15 amino acids. The CDR3: CSAKREAGAKNIQYF. The CDR3 bases are TGCAGTGCTAAACGGGAAGCTGGAGCCAAAAACATTCAGTACTTC.

The chain combines TRBV6-4 with TRBJ2-2; D could derive from TRBD1 or TRBD2 (5 bases each). The CDR3 runs 15 residues. Trimming left V 6 bases short and J 1 base short, with 12 bases between. In germline, CDR1 is MRHNA, CDR2 SNTAGT. The CDR3 region has the DNA TGTGCCAGCAGCGCCGGGACCCAGAACACCGGGGAGCTGTTTTTT. Translation: CASSAGTQNTGELFF.

The table lists this clonotype with many counts. This CDR3 is CASSERVAIGEQYF. CDR3 nucleotides: TGTGCCAGCAGTGAAAGGGTGGCCATTGGCGAGCAGTACTTC. The chain couples TRBV6-1 to TRBJ2-7; D uncertain. Trimming left V 2 bases short and J 6 bases short, with 14 bases between. This CDR3 comprises 14 residues. CDR1 is MNHNS and CDR2 is SASEGT in the germline V gene.

The chain combines TRBV7-9 with TRBJ2-7, with 7 bases that match TRBD1. Germline V lookup: CDR1 SEHNR, CDR2 FQNEAQ (reference sequence). The CDR3 contains 13 residues. V shed 5 bases and J 7 bases; nucleotides not matched to a gene: 8. Written as DNA, the CDR3 is TGTGCCAGCAGCAGGGGGCCCAGAGGGGAGCAGTACTTC. Translated: CASSRGPRGEQYF.

The genes are TRBV4-1 and TRBJ2-3; 10 bases are shared with TRBD2. V trimming: 4 bases; J trimming: 4 bases; junction bases outside the gene matches: 5. CDR1 and CDR2 from the germline V gene are MGHRA and YSYEKL. This CDR3 has 15 amino acids. The CDR3 coding sequence is TGCGCCAGCAGCCGACTAGCGGGCGAGGCAGATACGCAGTATTTT. It is translated as CASSRLAGEADTQYF.

V and J are TRBV4-1 and TRBJ2-2; D remains unclear. With 0 bases removed from V and 3 bases from J, the gap between germline ends came to 8 bases. Germline-derived CDR1 and CDR2 are MGHRA and YSYEKL. This CDR3 is built from 15 residues. CDR3 in DNA: TGCGCCAGCAGCCAAGACAACAGATACACCGGGGAGCTGTTTTTT. This translates into CASSQDNRYTGELFF.

The rearrangement joins TRBV7-8 to TRBJ2-7; TRBD1 aligns across 8 bases. Germline CDR1 and CDR2: SGHVS and FQNEAQ. The V and J ends lost 5 bases and 3 bases, in that order; junction bases with no gene match: 12. The length of the CDR3 is 16 residues. The CDR3 DNA sequence: TGTGCCAGCAGCATCCGCCCCCGACAGGGGCACTACGAGCAGTACTTC. As protein: CASSIRPRQGHYEQYF.

This clonotype was found a few times. The chain couples TRBV5-1 to TRBJ2-7; D not resolved. V dropped 2 bases and J dropped 4 bases, with 13 bases sitting between them. The CDR3 contains 14 residues. Germline loops: CDR1 SGHRS, CDR2 YFSETQ. In DNA, the CDR3 is TGCGCCAGCAGCTTTGACCGGAGACGATACGAGCAGTACTTC. Protein product: CASSFDRRRYEQYF.

Ten or more counts support this clonotype. CDR3 residues: CASSLELQPQHF. As DNA, the CDR3 is TGTGCCAGCAGTTTAGAACTTCAGCCCCAGCATTTT. The rearrangement uses TRBV12-3 or TRBV12-4 and TRBJ1-5; unclear D gene. Trimming took off 1 base at V and 6 bases at J, with 4 bases between the two ends. The CDR3 extends over 12 amino acids.

The chain joins TRBV12-3 or TRBV12-4 to TRBJ1-4, with TRBD1 identical over 8 bases. The CDR3 sequence is 14 residues long. V lost 8 bases to trimming and J lost 3 bases; unmatched junction nucleotides: 5. CDR3 in amino acids: CASGQGQANEKLFF. The CDR3 DNA follows: TGTGCCAGCGGCCAGGGACAGGCTAATGAAAAACTGTTTTTT.

This rearrangement joins TRBV20-1 to TRBJ2-7, with D hard to call. V shed 4 bases and J shed 6 bases, with 19 bases lying between them. The V gene's germline CDR1 is DFQATT and CDR2 SNEGSKA (reference sequence). CDR3 length equals 14 residues. The CDR3 DNA follows: TGCAGTGCTACAGCCCACGACCGGCCCCGCGAGCAGTACTTC. It is translated as CSATAHDRPREQYF.

J is TRBJ2-1 and V is TRBV6-6; D remains ambiguous. The CDR3 has 12 amino acids. From germline, CDR1 is MNHNY and CDR2 SVGAGI (reference sequence). Between the trimmed V and J ends, which lost 0 bases and 9 bases, there was a span of 6 bases. CDR3 bases: TGTGCCAGCAGTTACTCCCGACCTGAGCAGTTCTTC. The encoded protein is CASSYSRPEQFF.

The chain uses TRBV28 and TRBJ1-5; D is undetermined. The CDR3 loop spans 15 amino acids. Germline V gene data show CDR1 as MDHEN and CDR2 as SYDVKM. V lost 0 bases, J lost 11 bases, and 17 bases lay in between. The DNA for the CDR3 is TGTGCCAGCAGTTTATGGAGGGCGGAACTGAAGGCCCAGCATTTT. It specifies CASSLWRAELKAQHF.

This clonotype was seen a few times. The chain employs TRBV6-6 and TRBJ2-7; D remains ambiguous. CDR1 and CDR2 (germline): MNHNY, SVGAGI (reference sequence). CDR3 length equals 13 residues. V was pared by 4 bases and J by 2 bases, with 9 bases between. The chain's CDR3 is CASSFDATYEQYF. The CDR3 region has the DNA TGTGCCAGCAGTTTTGACGCAACCTACGAGCAGTACTTC.